The sequence of this TCR beta chain was determined in a study of T cells in Graves' hyperthyroidism and ophthalmopathy. The diagnoses drew upon clinical symptoms, serum thyroxine and TRAb, thyroid ultrasound and orbital computed tomography. Amplification of TCR beta CDR3 regions was performed using RNA transcripts as template. First-round RT-PCR targeting the TCR CDR3 was performed with the HTBI primer set. One entry per CDR3 protein results from TCRdb running MiXCR on the multiplex PCR reads. In the table there are 600,000 to 900,000 distinct CDR3 sequences, roughly 15% of which are singletons. CDR3 length: 14 residues. Germline V gene sequence: CDR1 SNHLY, CDR2 FYNNEI. The germline V and J ends were trimmed by 3 bases and 6 bases, with 9 bases remaining between them. Ten or more counts support this clonotype. Its antigen is unidentified. Study-level points and caveats: Model predictions of ophthalmopathy came a median approximately 6 months before onset.

The chain combines TRBV2 with TRBJ1-6; D gene uncertain. The sample consisted of blood. The TCR was taken from a man aged 18 to 29 with Graves' hyperthyroidism. This chain's CDR3 is CASSDSFSNSPLHF. The CDR3 DNA is TGTGCCAGCAGTGATTCGTTCTCTAATTCACCCCTCCACTTT.